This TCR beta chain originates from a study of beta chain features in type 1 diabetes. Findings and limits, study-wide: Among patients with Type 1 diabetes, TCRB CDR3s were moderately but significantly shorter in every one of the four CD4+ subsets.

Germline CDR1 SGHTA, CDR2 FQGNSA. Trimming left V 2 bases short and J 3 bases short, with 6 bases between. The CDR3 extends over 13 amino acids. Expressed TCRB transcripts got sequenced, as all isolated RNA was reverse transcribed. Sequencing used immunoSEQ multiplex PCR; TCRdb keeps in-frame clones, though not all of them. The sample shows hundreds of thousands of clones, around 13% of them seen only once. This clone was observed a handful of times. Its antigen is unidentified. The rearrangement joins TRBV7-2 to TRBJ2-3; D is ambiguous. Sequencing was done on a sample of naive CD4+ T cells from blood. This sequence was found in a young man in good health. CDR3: CASSLMRTDTQYF. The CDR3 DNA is TGTGCCAGCAGCTTAATGAGAACAGATACGCAGTATTTT.